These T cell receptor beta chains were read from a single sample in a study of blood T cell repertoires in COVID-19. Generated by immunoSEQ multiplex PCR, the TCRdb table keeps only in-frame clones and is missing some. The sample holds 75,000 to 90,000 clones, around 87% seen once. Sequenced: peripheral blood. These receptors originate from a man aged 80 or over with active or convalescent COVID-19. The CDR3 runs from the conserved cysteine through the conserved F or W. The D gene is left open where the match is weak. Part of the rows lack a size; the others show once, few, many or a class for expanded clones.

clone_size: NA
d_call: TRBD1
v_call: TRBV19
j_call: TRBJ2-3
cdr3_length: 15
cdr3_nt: TGTGCCAGTAGTTTGACAGGGGCGAGCACAGATACGCAGTATTTT
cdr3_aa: CASSLTGASTDTQYF

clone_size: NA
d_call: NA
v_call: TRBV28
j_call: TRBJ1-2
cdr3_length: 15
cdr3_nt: TGTGCCAGCAGGAGAGAGAGGGGGGGTAGCTATGGCTACACCTTC
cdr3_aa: CASRRERGGSYGYTF

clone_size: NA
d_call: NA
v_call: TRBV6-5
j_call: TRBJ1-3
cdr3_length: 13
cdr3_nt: TGTGCCAGCACCAACTCCCCTGGAAACACCATATATTTT
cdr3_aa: CASTNSPGNTIYF

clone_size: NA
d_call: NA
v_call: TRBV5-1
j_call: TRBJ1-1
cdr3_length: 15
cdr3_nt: TGCGCCAGCAGCCTGGACGGGGGAGCGGAAACTGAAGCTTTCTTT
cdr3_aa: CASSLDGGAETEAFF

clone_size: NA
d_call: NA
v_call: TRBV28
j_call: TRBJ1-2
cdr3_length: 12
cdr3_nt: TGTGCCAGCAGTACCCAGGGTAAGGGCTACACCTTC
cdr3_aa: CASSTQGKGYTF

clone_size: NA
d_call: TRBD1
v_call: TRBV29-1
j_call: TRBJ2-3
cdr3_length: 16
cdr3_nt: TGCAGCGTTACCCCTGTGACAGGGGGCATTAAGGATACGCAGTATTTT
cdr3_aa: CSVTPVTGGIKDTQYF

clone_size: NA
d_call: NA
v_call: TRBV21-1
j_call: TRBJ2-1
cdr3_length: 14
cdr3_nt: TGTGCCAGCAGCAAAGGGTCCAGATACAATGAGCAGTTCTTC
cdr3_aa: CASSKGSRYNEQFF

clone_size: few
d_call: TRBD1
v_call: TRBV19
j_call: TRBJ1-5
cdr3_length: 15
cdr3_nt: TGTGCCAGTAGTACCGAGGGGGCGAGCAATCAGCCCCAGCATTTT
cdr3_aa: CASSTEGASNQPQHF

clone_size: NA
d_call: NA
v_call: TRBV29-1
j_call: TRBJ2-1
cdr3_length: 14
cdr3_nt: TGCAGCGTGACCGGGAAGGCCGGGGGGCTTGAGCAGTTCTTC
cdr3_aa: CSVTGKAGGLEQFF

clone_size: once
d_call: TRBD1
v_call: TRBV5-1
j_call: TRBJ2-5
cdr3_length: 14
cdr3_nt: TGCGCCAGCAGCGCGGGACAGGGTCAAGAGACCCAGTACTTC
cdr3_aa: CASSAGQGQETQYF

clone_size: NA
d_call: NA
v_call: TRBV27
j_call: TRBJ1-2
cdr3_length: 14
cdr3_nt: TGTGCCAGCGGACTTACCGGTAGGGACTATGGCTACACCTTC
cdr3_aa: CASGLTGRDYGYTF